This T cell receptor (beta chain) is drawn from a study of T cells in tumors and immune-related adverse events (dated by TCRdb to the early 2020s). This clone turned up a few times. The specificity of this receptor is unknown. No clone much larger than this one lies a single base away; base qualities are absent. Reading the label with the study, this specimen's treatment or condition is: nivolumab (PD-1 blockade) given before sampling. The DNeasy Blood and Tissue Kit was used to extract DNA from formalin-fixed paraffin-embedded specimens. The junction carries 7 bases between V and J, which are trimmed by 4 bases and 3 bases respectively. The CDR3 starts with the cysteine, ends with the phenylalanine, and has 13 residues. Only the CDR3 DNA is retained, 39 bases long and in frame from the first base. The germline V gene (reference sequence) supplies CDR1 LNHDA and CDR2 SQIVND. The TCR beta locus was amplified and sequenced with the immunoSEQ assay, yielding bulk TCR Vbeta CDR3 data. On the study's bioinformatics: Non-productive CDR3s, sequences shorter than 7 amino acids, and those not starting with C or ending with F/W were excluded. Analysis was limited to specimens with at least 1000 reads, and clonotypes were defined at the amino acid level. To compute clonality, Pielou's evenness was subtracted from 1. Library sizes were equalized by abundance-weighted random subsampling with replacement, repeated 100 times to report 95% confidence intervals. Repertoire overlap was quantified using the Morisita overlap index, and the top 40 clones per specimen were examined for overlap with the irAE. What TCRdb holds here is the immuneACCESS table cut down to in-frame rearrangements. Part of the clones is not present; checked against another copy, under half of the missing clones reflect an unresolved V gene, and the others are unexplained. Clone size and the V and J calls come from that table; the DNA yielded D and trimming. The sample table contains about 22,000 clones; only one count was recorded for 90% to 95% of them. About 1.4% of the sample is in the top ten clones.

This clonotype was sampled from a female donor with metastatic renal cell carcinoma. The chain was built from TRBV19 and TRBJ1-5, with no confident D gene call. The sequenced sample was lymph node tissue, obtained from a patient treated with anti-PD-1 therapy. The DNA sequence follows: TGTGCCAGTAGTAGCCAAGTCAATCAGCCCCAGCATTTT. Translated, this gives CASSSQVNQPQHF.